This T cell receptor beta chain appears in the sequencing data of a study of vaccination and CD4 T cells after COVID-19. Study observations and caveats: In convalescent patients, 304 of 307 vaccine-specific clones were mono-reactive for SARS-CoV-2 spike.

As to this clonotype: The antigen is undetermined.

Treatment given: roughly 10-day PBMC culture with coronavirus spike peptide pools or control peptides (ViraFEST assay). Expansion of antigen-specific T cells with peptide pools by ViraFEST preceded sequencing of TCRs. The Oncomine TCR Beta short-read assay sequenced DNA from cultured CD4+ T cells. From the PCR reads, TCRdb called clonotypes with MiXCR, one entry per CDR3 protein. The table has about 18,000 distinct CDR3 sequences, about three fifths seen once. Germline V CDR1 and CDR2: MDHEN, SYDVKM. The CDR3 covers 13 residues. Trimming left V 9 bases short and J 1 base short, with 12 bases between. The clonotype originates from a human donor who had recovered from COVID-19. Sequenced: CD4+ T cells from blood, cultured in vitro. The chain couples TRBV28 to TRBJ1-2, with D unresolved. CDR3 in amino acids: CARMPTFNYGYTF. The CDR3, as DNA: TGTGCCAGGATGCCAACTTTTAACTATGGCTACACCTTC.